What follows is one T cell receptor (beta chain) and its context. This clonotype has a count of ten or more. It has no known antigen specificity. Base qualities were left out, and no much larger clone turns up one base away. This record comes from a study of blood T cells in healthy people across ages (dated by TCRdb to the mid-2010s). Describing the broader study: In model experiments, template switching captured roughly one uniquely barcoded TCR beta cDNA molecule for every two T cells. To avoid experimental bias, donors of different ages were spread randomly across the sequencing lanes. Using deep sequencing normalized with unique cDNA molecular identifiers, the study measured how TCR beta repertoire diversity changes with age. For two donors (one aged 18 to 30 and one aged 80 or older), the study analyzed two additional independent replicas of 1 million unique cDNA reads from the same blood draw. Four age groups were formed from the donors: young (average approximately 15 years), middle-aged (just under 40), aged (roughly 58) and long-lived (more than 75). Results and caveats for the whole study, not just this receptor: Because donor CMV infection status was unknown, age-related changes in expanded clonotypes were potentially confounded. A strong correlation was found between observed TCR beta diversity and the percentage of naive T cells measured by flow cytometry. Observed TCR beta diversity per million T cells fell roughly linearly with age, and a significant reduction was already apparent by age roughly 40. The long-lived group showed more naive CD4+ T cells, fewer expanded clones and increased TCR diversity than the aged group, suggesting age selection. Estimates of total diversity based on one million sequenced T cells were considered lower bounds and underestimates. Bulk unsorted PBMC profiling prevented conclusive comparison of naive and antigen-experienced compartments.

To prepare the library, 5' RACE was applied. The instrument given in TCRdb is Illumina HiSeq 2500. A second PCR of about 6 to 11 cycles was performed with a sample-barcoded 5' primer and a J-beta primer mix. A template-switch 5' adaptor carrying 12 random nucleotides introduced a unique molecular identifier onto each TCR beta cDNA molecule. At least 2.5 million CDR3-containing paired-end reads were obtained from each sample. First-strand cDNA synthesis was performed from all RNA using the Mint cDNA synthesis kit, with priming by a TRBC-specific oligonucleotide. All cDNA was treated with uracil-DNA glycosylase and then went through a first 18-cycle PCR with the universal primers M1SS and BC2_uni_R. The published analysis was carried out like this. For normalization, 1 million high-quality reads, each with a distinct molecular identifier, were randomly selected from each sample. Instead of being binned into consensus sequences, reads that shared molecular identifiers were thrown out. MiTCR, set to a Q25 quality threshold and the strictest error-elimination algorithm, was used for CDR3 identification, clonotype clustering and error correction. Lower-bound total TCR beta diversity was estimated with a nonparametric unseen species model using Euler transformation. The public reads were quality trimmed at Q25 with fastp and then assembled into clones with MiXCR by TCRdb, keeping productive beta chains. Rows merge per CDR3 protein into single entries with the most common DNA and genes. The V and J calls come from TCRdb's annotation, not from the publication. This sample is represented by 1.4 million or so distinct CDR3 sequences; under 55% of them were singletons. Approximately 4% of the sample belongs to the ten largest clones.

The donors were a few dozen Caucasian individuals from Russia, aged 6 to 90 years, who were systemically healthy. Ten milliliters of peripheral blood were drawn from each donor into EDTA-treated Vacutainer tubes. Ficoll-Paque density-gradient centrifugation was used to isolate PBMCs, with at least 7 million obtained per sample. Trizol reagent was used to extract total RNA from the PBMCs, yielding at least 6 micrograms per sample. The percentages of naive CD45RAhigh/CD27high T cells were determined by flow cytometry on a PBMC aliquot from every donor. Unmatched junction bases come to 13, with V trimmed by 4 bases and J by 5 bases. The CDR1 and CDR2 encoded by the germline V gene (reference sequence) are SEHNR and FQNEAQ. From the cysteine up to the phenylalanine, the CDR3 has a length of 16 residues. CDR3 DNA is the only sequence kept; it has 48 bases, read in frame from the first base.

The sequencing input was blood. The receptor was isolated from a woman between 18 and 29 years old in good health. Rearrangement joined TRBV7-9 to TRBJ2-5, with 7 bases in between that match TRBD1. The CDR3 protein: CASSSNRQGTRETQYF. At the DNA level, the sequence is TGTGCCAGCAGCTCAAACCGACAGGGTACTAGGGAGACCCAGTACTTC. With all but the CDR3 taken from the reference TRBV7-9 and TRBJ2-5 genes, the full variable domain is: DTGVSQNPRHKITKRGQNVTFRCDPISEHNRLYWYRQTLGQGPEFLTYFQNEAQLEKSRLLSDRFSAERPKGSFSTLEIQRTEQGDSAMYLCASSSNRQGTRETQYFGPGTRLLVL.